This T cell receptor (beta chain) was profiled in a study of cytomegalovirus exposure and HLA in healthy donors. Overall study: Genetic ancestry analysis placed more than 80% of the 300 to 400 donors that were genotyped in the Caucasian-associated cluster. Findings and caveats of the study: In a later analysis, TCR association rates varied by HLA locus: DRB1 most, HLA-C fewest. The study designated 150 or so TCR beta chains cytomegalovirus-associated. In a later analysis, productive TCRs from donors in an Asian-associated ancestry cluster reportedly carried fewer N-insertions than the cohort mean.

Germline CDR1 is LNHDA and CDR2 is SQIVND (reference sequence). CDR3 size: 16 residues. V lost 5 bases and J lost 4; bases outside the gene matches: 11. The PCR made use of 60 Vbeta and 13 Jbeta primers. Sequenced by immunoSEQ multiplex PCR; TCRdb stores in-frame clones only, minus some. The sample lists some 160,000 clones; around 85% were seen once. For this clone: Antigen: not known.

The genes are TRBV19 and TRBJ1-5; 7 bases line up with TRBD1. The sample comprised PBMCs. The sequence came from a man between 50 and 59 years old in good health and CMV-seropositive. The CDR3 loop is CASSLGQRVRNQPQHF. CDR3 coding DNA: TGTGCCAGTAGTTTGGGACAGAGGGTGCGGAATCAGCCCCAGCATTTT. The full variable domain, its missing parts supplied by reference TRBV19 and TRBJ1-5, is DGGITQSPKYLFRKEGQNVTLSCEQNLNHDAMYWYRQDPGQGLRLIYYSQIVNDFQKGDIAEGYSVSREKKESFPLTVTSAQKNPTAFYLCASSLGQRVRNQPQHFGDGTRLSIL.